What follows is one TCR beta chain and its context. Per germline, CDR1 SGHAT and CDR2 FQNNGV. The CDR3 spans 15 residues. Trimming took 6 bases from V and 0 from J; bases not matched to a gene: 7. This sample is part of a study of blood T cell repertoires in COVID-19. Overall study context: T cells, B-cell-depleted T cells, or PBMCs provided the cDNA or gDNA that served as material.

How the authors handled the data: Reference gene primers were amplified, and this amplification served to estimate nucleated cell counts. Repertoires were generated with immunoSEQ multiplex PCR, while TCRdb's copy carries only in-frame clones and drops some. V and J calls and clone size are those listed in that table; D and trimming were worked out from the DNA. The sample lists about 180,000 clones, approximately 92% occurring once. Enrollees, about 18 to 90 years old, lived in 24 US areas. Cohort assignment relied on participant-reported clinical history. The chain joins TRBV11-2 to TRBJ2-5; TRBD2 matches 7 bases. What was sequenced was PBMCs or T cells enriched from blood (not recorded which). This receptor was taken from a middle-aged woman with acute COVID-19. CDR3 residues: CASRPEAGYQETQYF. In DNA, the CDR3 is TGTGCCAGCAGGCCTGAAGCGGGGTACCAAGAGACCCAGTACTTC.